Described below is a single T cell receptor (beta chain) sequence and its context. This specimen comes from a study of blood T cell repertoires in COVID-19. Method: immunoSEQ multiplex PCR; TCRdb's copy keeps in-frame clones and lacks some. Of around 120,000 clones detected, around 89% appear once; the ten largest clones hold roughly 4%. The CDR3 runs to 14 residues. CDR1 and CDR2 from the germline V gene are MNHEY and SVGAGI. Trimming removed 6 bases from V and 2 bases from J, with 11 bases in between. This sequence originates from a woman aged 60-75 years with COVID-19, enrolled during active disease. The sequenced sample was peripheral blood. The V and J genes are TRBV6-5 and TRBJ1-5, with D maybe TRBD1 (6 bases). CDR3 coding DNA: TGTGCCAGCAGACTTAGGACAGGCAATCAGCCCCAGCATTTT. Translating gives CASRLRTGNQPQHF.